The 7 T cell receptor beta chains in this list originate from one sample, sequenced in a study of blood T cell repertoires in COVID-19. The data were produced by immunoSEQ multiplex PCR, yet TCRdb's version contains in-frame clones alone and is incomplete. Counted here are about 100,000 clones, approximately 84% occurring once; the ten biggest clones make up approximately 4.5%. Sequenced sample: peripheral blood. The receptors come from a man aged 55 to 70 with acute or convalescent COVID-19.

This clone has a handful of counts. V usage is TRBV4-2 and J usage is TRBJ2-3; 8 nucleotides agree with TRBD2. With V trimmed by 1 base and J by 5 bases, 8 bases remained unmatched. The CDR3 is 16 residues long. Germline V gene sequence: CDR1 LGHNA, CDR2 YNFKEQ. The CDR3 bases are TGTGCCAGCAGCCAAGTCTGGCGGGAGGACAAAGATACGCAGTATTTT. Amino acid sequence: CASSQVWREDKDTQYF.

The genes are TRBV12-3 or TRBV12-4 and TRBJ1-2, with D maybe TRBD1 (6 bases). This CDR3 contains 12 residues. V was clipped by 3 bases and J by 10 bases, with 12 bases between them. The CDR3 sequence is CASSFSGTNYTF. The CDR3 DNA follows: TGTGCCAGCAGTTTTTCCGGGACAAACTACACCTTC.

The rearrangement links TRBV5-6 to TRBJ2-7; D gene uncertain. V dropped 2 bases and J dropped 4 bases, with 4 bases sitting between them. The V gene's germline CDR1 is SGHDT and CDR2 YYEEEE. The CDR3 spans 11 residues. This chain's CDR3 is CASSFGYEQYF. The CDR3 DNA reads TGTGCCAGCAGCTTCGGGTACGAGCAGTACTTC.

This clone came up once. J is TRBJ1-4 and V is TRBV7-8; D not certain. Looked up from germline, CDR1 is SGHVS and CDR2 is FQNEAQ. The CDR3 is 14 amino acids. Trimming removed 0 bases from V and 12 bases from J, with 14 bases in between. The CDR3 protein is CASSLAGGNEELFF. The CDR3 DNA reads as TGTGCCAGCAGCTTAGCGGGCGGGAATGAGGAACTGTTTTTT.

This clone has more than one count but fewer than ten. This chain joins TRBV19 and TRBJ2-2, with 8 bases matching TRBD1. The CDR3 extends over 15 amino acids. The V gene's germline CDR1 is LNHDA and CDR2 SQIVND (reference sequence). V was pared by 6 bases and J by 6 bases, with 9 bases of the junction left unmatched. The CDR3: CASRRQGAGSGELFF. CDR3 DNA sequence: TGTGCCAGTAGGCGGCAGGGGGCTGGTTCCGGGGAGCTGTTTTTT.

The chain links TRBV3-1 (or the pseudogene TRBV3-2) to TRBJ2-5, with unresolved D. The CDR3 length is 12 residues. Per germline, CDR1 LGHDT and CDR2 YNNKEL (reference sequence). V was clipped by 1 base and J by 4 bases, with 4 bases between them. This chain's CDR3 is CASSQGRETQYF. The CDR3, as DNA: TGTGCCAGCAGCCAAGGGAGAGAGACCCAGTACTTC.

This rearrangement joins TRBV10-1 to TRBJ2-1; a possible D gene is TRBD1 (5 bases). Germline V gene data show CDR1 as WNHNN and CDR2 as SYGVQD (reference sequence). The CDR3 spans 15 residues. Deletions cut 2 bases from V and 7 bases from J, with 15 bases between. The CDR3 DNA sequence: TGCGCCAGCAGTGAGCTCGTAGGGGTTTCGAATGAGCAGTTCTTC. Protein sequence: CASSELVGVSNEQFF.